This TCR beta chain was documented in a study of post-analysis software for immune sequencing data. Included in the TCR beta cDNA libraries were unique molecular identifiers. TCRdb used MiXCR to reprocess the PCR reads, holding one entry per CDR3 protein. Of approximately 730,000 distinct CDR3 sequences in the sample, less than 35% were seen once. Whole-study findings and limits: Patients showed TRBV5-6, TRBV5-1 and TRBV20-1 among five TRBV segments more frequent than in controls. Multiple sclerosis patients had significantly lower normalized Chao1 diversity than controls.

This clonotype was detected only a few times. What it binds is not known. The length of the CDR3 is 11 residues. V dropped 4 bases and J dropped 7 bases, with 7 bases sitting between them. In germline, CDR1 is SEHNR, CDR2 FQNEAQ (reference sequence). The sequence derives from a girl aged 5 to 17 with multiple sclerosis. This chain links TRBV7-9 with TRBJ1-1, with D unresolved. The source material was blood. The CDR3 nucleotides are TGTGCCAGCAGCTCGACCCGTGAAGCTTTCTTT. It translates to CASSSTREAFF.